These 18 T cell receptor beta chains share one sample of origin, sequenced in a study of blood T cell repertoires in COVID-19. Sequenced by immunoSEQ multiplex PCR; TCRdb stores in-frame clones only, minus some. The top ten clones hold 10% to 15% of a sample with some 75,000 clones, around 80% of them seen once. Input material: peripheral blood. The receptors shown here come from a man aged 50 or older with COVID-19, enrolled during active disease.

The rearrangement joins TRBV7-2 to TRBJ1-6, with 11 bases aligning to TRBD1. V dropped 4 bases and J dropped 10; count of bases not matched to a gene: 15. From germline, CDR1 is SGHTA and CDR2 FQGNSA. This CDR3 is built from 18 residues. This CDR3 is CASSSHYRGRDRGSPLHF. Here the CDR3 DNA reads TGTGCCAGCAGCTCACATTATAGGGGCCGGGACAGGGGGTCACCCCTCCACTTT. Filled out from reference TRBV7-2 and TRBJ1-6, the complete variable domain reads GAGVSQSPSNKVTEKGKDVELRCDPISGHTALYWYRQSLGQGLEFLIYFQGNSAPDKSGLPSDRFSAERTGGSVSTLTIQRTQQEDSAVYLCASSSHYRGRDRGSPLHFGNGTRLTVT.

The genes are TRBV27 and TRBJ2-7, with D possibly matching TRBD2 (6 bases). Germline loops: CDR1 MNHEY, CDR2 SMNVEV (reference sequence). The ends were cut back, 5 bases at V and 1 base at J, with 18 bases in the middle. The CDR3 has 16 amino acids. The CDR3 spells CASSLRSGTPSYEQYF. The CDR3 DNA follows: TGTGCCAGCAGTCTTCGATCCGGGACTCCATCCTACGAGCAGTACTTC.

The chain links TRBV30 to TRBJ1-6; D may be TRBD1 (5 bases). Germline assignment: CDR1 GTSNPN and CDR2 SVGIG (reference sequence). The length of the CDR3 is 13 residues. V lost 8 bases and J lost 7, with 15 bases in between. The CDR3 DNA reads TGTGCCATTTTGGGGGGATGGAATTCACCCCTCCACTTT. Its protein is CAILGGWNSPLHF.

V usage is TRBV28 and J usage is TRBJ1-2; D remains unclear. The CDR3 extends over 15 amino acids. Per the germline V gene, CDR1 is MDHEN and CDR2 is SYDVKM. Trimming removed 4 bases from V and 0 bases from J, with 12 bases in between. CDR3 bases: TGTGCCAGCAGTTCCCCACAAGACTCTAACTATGGCTACACCTTC. It is translated as CASSSPQDSNYGYTF.

The rearrangement uses TRBV19 and TRBJ1-2; the match to TRBD1 covers 7 bases. Germline V gene lookup returns CDR1 LNHDA and CDR2 SQIVND (reference sequence). V shed 7 bases and J 8 bases; nucleotides not matched to a gene: 10. This CDR3 has 13 amino acids. CDR3 DNA sequence: TGTGCCAGTACACCAGACAGGGTTGCGGGCTACACCTTC. It encodes CASTPDRVAGYTF.

J is TRBJ2-7 and V is TRBV23-1, with 10 bases lining up with TRBD2. TRBV23-1 is an ORF for which the function is uncertain. CDR3 length: 16 residues. Trimming cost V 0 bases and J 3 bases; bases outside gene matches: 5. In nucleotides, the CDR3 is TGCGCCAGCAGTCAATCGAAACTAGCGGGGAGCTACGAGCAGTACTTC. Amino acids: CASSQSKLAGSYEQYF.

The V call is TRBV29-1, the J call TRBJ2-3; maybe TRBD2 (5 bases). Germline CDR1 and CDR2: SQVTM and ANQGSEA. The CDR3 is made up of 13 amino acids. V was clipped by 3 bases and J by 7 bases, with 14 bases between them. The CDR3 here is CSVDGERQNTQYF. As DNA, the CDR3 is TGCAGCGTTGACGGGGAGAGGCAAAATACGCAGTATTTT.

The chain uses TRBV4-1 and TRBJ2-3, with TRBD2 as a possible D gene (6 bases). CDR1 MGHRA and CDR2 YSYEKL come from the germline V gene. V was pared by 0 bases and J by 3 bases, with 13 bases between. This CDR3 region has 16 residues. The CDR3 is CASSQEGPGTTDTQYF. CDR3 sequence (DNA): TGCGCCAGCAGCCAAGAGGGCCCAGGGACTACAGATACGCAGTATTTT.

The chain links TRBV28 to TRBJ2-3; D not resolved. There are 12 residues in the CDR3. Germline CDR1 is MDHEN and CDR2 is SYDVKM. Trimming removed 4 bases from V and 2 bases from J, with 4 bases in between. CDR3 sequence (DNA): TGTGCCAGCAGTTCCAACACAGATACGCAGTATTTT. This sequence encodes CASSSNTDTQYF.

V gene TRBV5-8 combines with J gene TRBJ2-3; 7 bases fit TRBD2. The CDR3 has 17 amino acids. Germline loops: CDR1 SGHTS, CDR2 YDEGEE. V lost 5 bases, J lost 2 bases, and 14 bases stayed unmatched. DNA for the CDR3: TGTGCCAGCAGTCCGGCTGGGGCTAGCGGATACACAGATACGCAGTATTTT. Its translation is CASSPAGASGYTDTQYF. The variable domain in full, completed from reference TRBV5-8 and TRBJ2-3, reads EAGVTQSPTHLIKTRGQQATLRCSPISGHTSVYWYQQALGLGLQFLLWYDEGEERNRGNFPPRFSGRQFPNYSSELNVNALELEDSALYLCASSPAGASGYTDTQYFGPGTRLTVL.

V and J are TRBV19 and TRBJ1-1; 7 positions match TRBD1. J lost 0 bases, V lost 6 bases, and 1 base had no gene match. The CDR3 runs to 13 residues. From germline, CDR1 is LNHDA and CDR2 SQIVND (reference sequence). The CDR3 DNA follows: TGTGCCAGTAGGGGACAGTTGAACACTGAAGCTTTCTTT. Residues: CASRGQLNTEAFF.

The chain is built from TRBV7-9 and TRBJ1-4, with no clear D. CDR1 and CDR2 from the germline V gene are SEHNR and FQNEAQ (reference sequence). Trimming shortened V by 1 base and J by 7 bases, and 7 bases separated the two germline ends. The CDR3 is 13 residues long. CDR3 protein: CASSLGHGEKLFF. Here the CDR3 DNA reads TGTGCCAGCAGCTTAGGACATGGTGAAAAACTGTTTTTT.

This clone was recorded only once. The rearrangement links TRBV27 to TRBJ2-1; 7 bases agree with TRBD2. Looked up from germline, CDR1 is MNHEY and CDR2 is SMNVEV (reference sequence). J lost 5 bases, V lost 6 bases, and 4 bases had no gene match. This CDR3 has 13 amino acids. The CDR3 DNA is TGTGCCAGCAGAGCGGGGCCGAACAATGAGCAGTTCTTC. Translated: CASRAGPNNEQFF.

The chain links TRBV14 to TRBJ2-5; 11 nucleotides agree with TRBD2. Germline V lookup: CDR1 SGHDN, CDR2 FVKESK. The V and J ends lost 3 bases and 7 bases, in that order; junction bases with no gene match: 7. The CDR3 runs 15 residues. DNA of the CDR3: TGTGCCAGCAGCCAGGGGACTAGCGGAGCCGGGACCCAGTACTTC. Its translation is CASSQGTSGAGTQYF.

The chain combines TRBV5-4 with TRBJ2-6; weak D call: TRBD2 (5 bases). Germline CDR1 is SGHNT and CDR2 is YYREEE (reference sequence). V was trimmed by 0 bases and J by 2 bases, leaving 9 bases between them. The CDR3 has 16 residues. This CDR3 is CASSLGGLPGANVLTF. In DNA, the CDR3 is TGTGCCAGCAGCTTGGGAGGGCTCCCTGGGGCCAACGTCCTGACTTTC.

The rearrangement joins TRBV24-1 to TRBJ2-1; TRBD2 might be the D (6 bases). This CDR3 comprises 15 residues. V was clipped by 3 bases and J by 9 bases, with 17 bases between them. Germline V lookup: CDR1 KGHDR, CDR2 SFDVKD. The CDR3 DNA follows: TGTGCCACCAGTGATCCCCGGAGGGGAGGAAGTGAGCAGTTCTTC. Protein: CATSDPRRGGSEQFF.

This clone turned up a few times. V and J are TRBV10-2 and TRBJ2-1, with D uncertain. With 3 bases removed from V and 9 bases from J, the gap between germline ends came to 12 bases. The germline gives CDR1 WSHSY, CDR2 SAAADI. This CDR3 is 13 amino acids long. This CDR3 reads CASSDHLFSEQFF. As DNA, the CDR3 is TGCGCCAGCAGTGACCACCTATTTTCTGAGCAGTTCTTC.

The chain joins TRBV29-1 to TRBJ1-3, with 7 positions matching TRBD1. Trimming cost V 7 bases and J 0 bases; bases outside gene matches: 3. CDR3 length equals 13 residues. Germline CDR1 is SQVTM and CDR2 is ANQGSEA. CDR3 amino acids: CSAGTVSGNTIYF. For the CDR3, the DNA is TGCAGCGCCGGGACAGTCTCTGGAAACACCATATATTTT.